What follows are 10 T cell receptor beta chains derived from one specimen sequenced in a study of T-cell memory formation after mild COVID-19. MiXCR, run by TCRdb on the 5' RACE reads, gives a single entry per CDR3 protein. The sample yields 300,000 to 350,000 distinct CDR3 sequences, roughly 13% seen once. Sequencing input: PBMCs or a T cell subset sorted from them (not recorded which). The origin of the receptors is a man between 18 and 35 years old who had mild COVID-19 (a few samples of this study predate the infection). Cell type and time point are not known.

The chain links TRBV7-9 to TRBJ2-5; a possible D gene is TRBD2 (5 bases). The CDR3 contains 17 residues. Germline loops: CDR1 SEHNR, CDR2 FQNEAQ (reference sequence). Trimming removed 5 bases at V and 5 bases at J, with 24 bases between. The CDR3 region has the DNA TGTGCCAGCAGCAGGAGGCGGACCCTCGCGGCCGCGGAGACCCAGTACTTC. Its protein is CASSRRRTLAAAETQYF.

The chain uses TRBV14 and TRBJ1-1; D gene uncertain. Trimming took 5 bases from V and 1 from J, leaving 8 bases between them. This CDR3 is built from 13 residues. Germline lookup yields CDR1 SGHDN and CDR2 FVKESK. The CDR3 loop reads CASSSARNTEAFF. Written as DNA, the CDR3 is TGTGCCAGCAGCTCTGCACGGAACACTGAAGCTTTCTTT.

In this sample, this clonotype turned up a few times. The chain combines TRBV28 with TRBJ1-6; D is possibly TRBD1 (5 bases). V was trimmed by 7 bases and J by 10 bases, leaving 17 bases between them. The length of the CDR3 is 14 residues. Germline assignment: CDR1 MDHEN and CDR2 SYDVKM. CDR3 sequence: CASNPVQGNSPLHF. The CDR3 nucleotides are TGTGCCAGCAATCCAGTTCAGGGAAACTCACCCCTCCACTTT.

This clonotype has just a few counts. A junction end diverges from the germline sequence, so it may reflect a read error. The rearrangement uses TRBV10-3 and TRBJ2-7, with D maybe TRBD1 (7 bases). This CDR3 spans 12 amino acids. CDR1 is ENHRY, CDR2 SYGVKD, per germline. DNA of the CDR3: TGTGCCATCAGCGAGCCAGGGGGGTTCCCGTCCTTC. Protein product: CAISEPGGFPSF.

This clonotype was seen more than once but under ten times. The chain is built from TRBV4-1 and TRBJ2-3; D gene unclear. The V end lost 0 bases, the J end lost 2 bases, and 3 bases lay between the germline ends. This CDR3 has 13 amino acids. In germline, CDR1 is MGHRA, CDR2 YSYEKL. The DNA for the CDR3 is TGCGCCAGCAGCCAAGACGCCACAGATACGCAGTATTTT. Protein: CASSQDATDTQYF.

This clonotype turned up a few times. The genes are TRBV18 and TRBJ1-1; D is possibly TRBD1 (6 bases). The CDR3 length is 14 residues. Trimming cost V 6 bases and J 1 base, with 12 bases left between them. CDR1 is KGHSH and CDR2 is LQKENI in the germline V gene. CDR3 sequence: CASSITTGNTEAFF. The CDR3 DNA sequence: TGTGCCAGCTCCATAACGACAGGGAACACTGAAGCTTTCTTT.

This clonotype is large in the sample. The J gene is TRBJ2-2, the V gene TRBV5-1, with D hard to call. The ends were cut back, 4 bases at V and 1 base at J, with 8 bases in the middle. This CDR3 has 14 residues. The germline gives CDR1 SGHRS, CDR2 YFSETQ. The DNA of the CDR3 is TGCGCCAGCAGCCCAGGAATGAACACCGGGGAGCTGTTTTTT. Its protein is CASSPGMNTGELFF.

The CDR3 bases are TGTGCCAGCGGGACCGGGTCCTACAATGAGCAGTTCTTC. Protein sequence: CASGTGSYNEQFF. The V gene is TRBV2, the J gene TRBJ2-1; D may match TRBD1 or TRBD2 (5 bases each). The germline V gene has CDR1 SNHLY and CDR2 FYNNEI. The CDR3 spans 13 residues. V lost 8 bases and J 1 base, leaving 9 bases between the germline ends.

In its sample, this clonotype was seen a few times. This chain links TRBV5-1 with TRBJ2-6; D gene unclear. Germline V lookup: CDR1 SGHRS, CDR2 YFSETQ. The V end was cut by 0 bases, the J end by 0 bases, with 7 bases between. The length of the CDR3 is 16 residues. The CDR3 DNA sequence: TGCGCCAGCAGCTTGGACCCGATCTCTGGGGCCAACGTCCTGACTTTC. Its translation is CASSLDPISGANVLTF.

V gene TRBV2 combines with J gene TRBJ1-3; D is uncertain. This CDR3 region has 17 residues. Germline V gives CDR1 SNHLY, CDR2 FYNNEI. V shed 4 bases and J shed 0 bases, with 16 bases lying between them. DNA of the CDR3: TGTGCCAGCAGTGTAGGTGGAGGTGGGAGCTCTGGAAACACCATATATTTT. It is translated as CASSVGGGGSSGNTIYF.